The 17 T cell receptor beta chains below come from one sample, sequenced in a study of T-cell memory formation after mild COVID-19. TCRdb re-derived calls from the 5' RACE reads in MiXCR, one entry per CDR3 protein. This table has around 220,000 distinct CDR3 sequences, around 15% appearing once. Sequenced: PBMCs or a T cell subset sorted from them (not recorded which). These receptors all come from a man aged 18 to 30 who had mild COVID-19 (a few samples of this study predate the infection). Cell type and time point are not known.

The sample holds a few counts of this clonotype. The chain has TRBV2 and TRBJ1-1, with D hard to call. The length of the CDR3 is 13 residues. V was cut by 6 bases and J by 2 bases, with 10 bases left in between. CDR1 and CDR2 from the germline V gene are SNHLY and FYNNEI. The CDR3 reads CASRSPVNTEAFF. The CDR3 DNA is TGTGCCAGCAGAAGTCCGGTAAACACTGAAGCTTTCTTT.

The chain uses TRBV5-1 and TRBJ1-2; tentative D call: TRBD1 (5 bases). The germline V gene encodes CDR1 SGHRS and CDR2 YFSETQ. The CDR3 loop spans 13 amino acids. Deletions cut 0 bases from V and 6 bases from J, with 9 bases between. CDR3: CASSLGAGNGYTF. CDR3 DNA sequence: TGCGCCAGCAGCTTGGGGGCAGGGAATGGCTACACCTTC.

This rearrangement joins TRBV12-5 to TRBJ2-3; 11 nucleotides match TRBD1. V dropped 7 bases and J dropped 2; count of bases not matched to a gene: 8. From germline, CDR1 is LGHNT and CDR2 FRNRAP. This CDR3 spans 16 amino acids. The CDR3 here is CASVPGQGDITDTQYF. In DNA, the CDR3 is TGTGCTAGTGTTCCGGGACAGGGGGATATCACAGATACGCAGTATTTT.

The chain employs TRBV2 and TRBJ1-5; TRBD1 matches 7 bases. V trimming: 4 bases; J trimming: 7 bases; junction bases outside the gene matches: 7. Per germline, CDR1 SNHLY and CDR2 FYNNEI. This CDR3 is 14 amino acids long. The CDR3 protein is CASSGQGVRQPQHF. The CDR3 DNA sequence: TGTGCCAGCAGTGGACAGGGCGTGCGGCAGCCCCAGCATTTT.

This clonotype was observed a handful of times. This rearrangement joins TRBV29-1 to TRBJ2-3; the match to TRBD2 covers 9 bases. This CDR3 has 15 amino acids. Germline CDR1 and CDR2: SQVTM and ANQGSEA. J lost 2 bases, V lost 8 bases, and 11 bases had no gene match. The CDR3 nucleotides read TGCAGCACTACCGGCCTAGCGGGGACCACAGATACGCAGTATTTT. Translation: CSTTGLAGTTDTQYF.

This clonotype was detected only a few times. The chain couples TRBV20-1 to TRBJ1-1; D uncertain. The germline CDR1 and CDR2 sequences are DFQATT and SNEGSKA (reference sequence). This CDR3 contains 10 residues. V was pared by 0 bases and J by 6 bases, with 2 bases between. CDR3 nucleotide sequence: TGCAGTGCTAGAGAACCTGAAGCTTTCTTT. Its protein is CSAREPEAFF.

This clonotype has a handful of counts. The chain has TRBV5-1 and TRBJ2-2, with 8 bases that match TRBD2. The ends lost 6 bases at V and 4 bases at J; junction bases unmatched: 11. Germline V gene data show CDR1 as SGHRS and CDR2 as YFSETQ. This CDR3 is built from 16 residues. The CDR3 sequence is CASIPSGGPFTGELFF. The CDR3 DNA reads TGCGCCAGCATTCCGTCGGGGGGGCCGTTCACCGGGGAGCTGTTTTTT.

CDR3 sequence (DNA): TGTGCCACCAGCCGGGCCCTGGGAGGGTACCAAGAGACCCAGTACTTC. It encodes CATSRALGGYQETQYF. This chain uses TRBV15 with TRBJ2-5; 7 nucleotides align to TRBD2. From germline, CDR1 is LNHNV and CDR2 YYDKDF (reference sequence). The CDR3 runs 16 residues. J lost 0 bases, V lost 5 bases, and 9 bases had no gene match. Complete variable domain (other parts from reference TRBV15 and TRBJ2-5): DAMVIQNPRYQVTQFGKPVTLSCSQTLNHNVMYWYQQKSSQAPKLLFHYYDKDFNNEADTPDNFQSRRPNTSFCFLDIRSPGLGDTAMYLCATSRALGGYQETQYFGPGTRLLVL.

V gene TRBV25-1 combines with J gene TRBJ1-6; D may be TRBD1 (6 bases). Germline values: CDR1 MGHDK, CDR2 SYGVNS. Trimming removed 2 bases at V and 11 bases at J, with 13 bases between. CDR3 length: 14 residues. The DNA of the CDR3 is TGTGCCAGCAGTGAAAACAGGGTGAGGGCACCCCTCCACTTT. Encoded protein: CASSENRVRAPLHF.

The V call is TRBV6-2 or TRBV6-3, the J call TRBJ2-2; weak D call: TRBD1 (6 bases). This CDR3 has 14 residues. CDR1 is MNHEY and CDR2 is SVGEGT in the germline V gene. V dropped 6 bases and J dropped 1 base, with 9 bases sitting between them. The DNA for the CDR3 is TGTGCCAGCAGCAAACAGGGGAACACCGGGGAGCTGTTTTTT. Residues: CASSKQGNTGELFF.

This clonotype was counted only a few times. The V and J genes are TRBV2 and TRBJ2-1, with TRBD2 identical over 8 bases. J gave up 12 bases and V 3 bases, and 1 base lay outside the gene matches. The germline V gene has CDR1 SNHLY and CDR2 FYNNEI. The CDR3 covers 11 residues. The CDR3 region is CASSEAGGQFF. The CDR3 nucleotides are TGTGCCAGCAGTGAGGCGGGGGGGCAGTTCTTC.

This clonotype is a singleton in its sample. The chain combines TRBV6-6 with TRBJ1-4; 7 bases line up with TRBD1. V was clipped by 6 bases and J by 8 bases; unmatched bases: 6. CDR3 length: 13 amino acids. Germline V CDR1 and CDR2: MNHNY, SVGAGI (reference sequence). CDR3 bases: TGTGCCAGCAGCGACAGGGTAGGGGAAAAACTGTTTTTT. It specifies CASSDRVGEKLFF.

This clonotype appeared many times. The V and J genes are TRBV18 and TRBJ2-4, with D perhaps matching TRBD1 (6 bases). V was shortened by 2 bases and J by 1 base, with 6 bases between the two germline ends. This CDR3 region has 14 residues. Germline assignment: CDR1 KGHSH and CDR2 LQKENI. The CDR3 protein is CASSPDRAKNIQYF. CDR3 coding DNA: TGTGCCAGCTCACCAGACAGGGCCAAAAACATTCAGTACTTC.

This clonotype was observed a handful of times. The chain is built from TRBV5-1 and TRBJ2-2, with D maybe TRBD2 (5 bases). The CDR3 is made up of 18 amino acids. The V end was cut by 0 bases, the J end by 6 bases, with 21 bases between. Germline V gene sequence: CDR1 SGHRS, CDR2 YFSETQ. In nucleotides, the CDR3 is TGCGCCAGCAGCTTGGCCCTAGCTACCCTGAAAGATCCCGGGGAGCTGTTTTTT. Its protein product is CASSLALATLKDPGELFF. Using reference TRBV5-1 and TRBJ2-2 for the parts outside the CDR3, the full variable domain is KAGVTQTPRYLIKTRGQQVTLSCSPISGHRSVSWYQQTPGQGLQFLFEYFSETQRNKGNFPGRFSGRQFSNSRSEMNVSTLELGDSALYLCASSLALATLKDPGELFFGEGSRLTVL.

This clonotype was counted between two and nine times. CDR3 nucleotides: TGCGCCAGCAGCCAAAGCGGGGGGGCTATTTGGTTAACAGATACGCAGTATTTT. Translation: CASSQSGGAIWLTDTQYF. The J gene is TRBJ2-3, the V gene TRBV4-3; TRBD2 agrees at 10 bases. V was pared by 2 bases and J by 3 bases, with 11 bases of the junction left unmatched. In germline, CDR1 is LGHNA, CDR2 YSLEER. The CDR3 contains 18 residues.

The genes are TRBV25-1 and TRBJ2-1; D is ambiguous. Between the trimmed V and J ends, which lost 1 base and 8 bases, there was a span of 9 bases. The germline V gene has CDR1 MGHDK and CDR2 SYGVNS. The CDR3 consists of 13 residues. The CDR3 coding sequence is TGTGCCAGCAGTGAATCTTACCGGGATGAGCAGTTCTTC. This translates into CASSESYRDEQFF. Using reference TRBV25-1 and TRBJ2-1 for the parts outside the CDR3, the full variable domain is EADIYQTPRYLVIGTGKKITLECSQTMGHDKMYWYQQDPGMELHLIHYSYGVNSTEKGDLSSESTVSRIRTEHFPLTLESARPSHTSQYLCASSESYRDEQFFGPGTRLTVL.

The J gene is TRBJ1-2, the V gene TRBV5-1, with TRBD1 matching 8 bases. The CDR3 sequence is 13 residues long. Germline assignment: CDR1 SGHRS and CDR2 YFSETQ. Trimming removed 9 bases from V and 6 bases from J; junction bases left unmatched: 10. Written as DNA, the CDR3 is TGCGCCACTACGACAGGGGTCAAGGATGGCTACACCTTC. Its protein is CATTTGVKDGYTF.